A selection of T cell receptor beta chains follows, all from one sample in a study of shared clonotypes between healthy human individuals. Profiling relied on immunoSEQ multiplex PCR, and the TCRdb table lists in-frame clones only, not all of them. The repertoire consists of about 2 million clones, with about 95% occurring once and the leading ten covering roughly 1.1%. The sample was naive CD8+ T cells sorted from blood. The receptors shown here come from a man between 18 and 35 years old in good health. CDR3s include the opening cysteine and the closing phenylalanine or tryptophan. A D gene is named only where the DNA matches it firmly. Size is stated for part of the rows, as once, few or many counts, or as a class when the clone is expanded.

>TRBD1|TRBV7-6|-|TRBJ2-5
CASSQDREGTQYF
TGTGCCAGCAGCCAAGACAGGGAAGGGACCCAGTACTTC
>TRBD1|TRBV5-4|-|TRBJ2-1
CASSLGRGNSYEQFF
TGTGCCAGCAGCTTGGGCAGGGGGAATTCGTATGAGCAGTTCTTC
>-|TRBV7-9|-|TRBJ2-7
CASSDPREQGYEQYF
TGTGCCAGCAGCGACCCACGGGAACAGGGCTACGAGCAGTACTTC
>-|TRBV13|-|TRBJ1-1
CASSPRSGPRDTEAFF
TGTGCCAGCAGCCCTCGCTCTGGCCCGAGGGACACTGAAGCTTTCTTT
>TRBD1|TRBV5-6|-|TRBJ2-7
CASSAGGQGSYEQYF
TGTGCCAGCAGCGCAGGCGGACAGGGATCCTACGAGCAGTACTTC
>-|TRBV2|-|TRBJ2-7
CASSEEWVASSYEQYF
TGTGCCAGCAGTGAAGAATGGGTCGCTAGCTCCTACGAGCAGTACTTC
>-|TRBV7-6|-|TRBJ1-1
CASSLVPQGSTEAFF
TGTGCCAGCAGCTTAGTACCCCAGGGCTCAACTGAAGCTTTCTTT
>-|TRBV5-1|-|TRBJ2-7
CASRVWEYF
TGCGCCAGCAGGGTCTGGGAGTACTTC
>-|TRBV9|-|TRBJ2-1
CASSALPSGIPFADYNEQFF
TGTGCCAGCAGCGCCTTACCGAGTGGCATCCCTTTTGCGGATTACAATGAGCAGTTCTTC
>-|TRBV9|-|TRBJ2-3
CASSVDPGAPDTQYF
TGTGCCAGCAGCGTAGATCCGGGAGCCCCAGATACGCAGTATTTT
>-|TRBV7-9|once|TRBJ1-5
CASSCAEGRGGSNQPQHF
TGTGCCAGCAGCTGCGCTGAGGGCAGGGGCGGCAGCAATCAGCCCCAGCATTTT
>TRBD2|TRBV4-1|-|TRBJ2-7
CASSQPTSGSYEQYF
TGCGCCAGCAGCCAACCTACTAGCGGCTCCTACGAGCAGTACTTC
>-|TRBV4-1|-|TRBJ1-1
CASSQGPEAFF
TGCGCCAGCAGCCAGGGTCCTGAAGCTTTCTTT
>TRBD2|TRBV27|-|TRBJ2-1
CASQVGLGDNEQFF
TGTGCCAGTCAAGTGGGACTAGGGGACAATGAGCAGTTCTTC
>-|TRBV18|-|TRBJ1-1
CASSPWGGEAFF
TGTGCCAGCTCACCATGGGGAGGTGAAGCTTTCTTT
>-|TRBV11-2|few|TRBJ2-5
CASSLTGSYQETQYF
TGTGCCAGCAGCTTGACAGGATCGTACCAAGAGACCCAGTACTTC
>-|TRBV5-6|few|TRBJ2-7
CASSPGSTSYEQYF
TGTGCCAGCAGCCCAGGTAGCACCTCCTACGAGCAGTACTTC
>-|TRBV30|-|TRBJ2-7
CAWSRAEEQYF
TGTGCCTGGAGTCGAGCTGAGGAGCAGTACTTC
>-|TRBV27|-|TRBJ2-3
CASSLENTDTQYF
TGTGCCAGCAGTTTAGAGAACACAGATACGCAGTATTTT
>-|TRBV30|once|TRBJ2-3
CAWSVRGTGEDTQYF
TGTGCCTGGAGTGTACGCGGGACTGGTGAAGATACGCAGTATTTT
>TRBD1|TRBV5-6|-|TRBJ2-7
CASTLGQGNYEQYF
TGTGCCAGCACCTTAGGACAGGGGAACTACGAGCAGTACTTC
>TRBD2|TRBV10-3|-|TRBJ2-1
CAISEGLAGYNEQFF
TGTGCCATCAGCGAGGGACTAGCGGGATACAATGAGCAGTTCTTC
>TRBD1|TRBV11-2|-|TRBJ2-7
CASSLVGTGHEQYF
TGTGCCAGCAGCTTAGTGGGGACAGGGCACGAGCAGTACTTC
>-|TRBV7-6|-|TRBJ1-1
CAVSGTENTEAFF
TGTGCCGTCTCCGGGACGGAGAACACTGAAGCTTTCTTT
>-|TRBV27|-|TRBJ1-1
CASSLGRVGIGVNTEAFF
TGTGCCAGCAGTTTAGGCAGAGTCGGAATTGGGGTGAACACTGAAGCTTTCTTT
>-|TRBV19|-|TRBJ2-7
CASSATGAYEQYF
TGTGCCAGTAGTGCCACAGGAGCCTACGAGCAGTACTTC
>-|TRBV23-1|-|TRBJ2-7
CASSLTVPSYEQYF
TGCGCCAGCAGTCTTACGGTCCCATCCTACGAGCAGTACTTC
>TRBD1|TRBV7-2|-|TRBJ1-2
CASSLGGQDYGYTF
TGTGCCAGCAGCTTAGGGGGACAGGACTATGGCTACACCTTC
>-|TRBV9|-|TRBJ1-2
CASSVDGGEGFDYGYTF
TGTGCCAGCAGCGTAGACGGGGGCGAGGGATTTGACTATGGCTACACCTTC
>-|TRBV6-6|-|TRBJ1-1
CASSYGGGTEAFF
TGTGCCAGCAGTTACGGGGGCGGCACTGAAGCTTTCTTT
>TRBD1|TRBV4-1|-|TRBJ2-6
CASSPQGADSGANVLTF
TGCGCCAGCAGCCCACAGGGGGCCGACTCTGGGGCCAACGTCCTGACTTTC
>-|TRBV13|-|TRBJ1-1
CASSRRTALNTEAFF
TGTGCCAGCAGCCGGAGGACAGCCCTGAACACTGAAGCTTTCTTT
>TRBD2|TRBV19|-|TRBJ2-7
CASSAQREAPYEQYF
TGTGCCAGTAGCGCCCAGCGGGAGGCTCCCTACGAGCAGTACTTC
>-|TRBV27|-|TRBJ2-7
CASSLLGGYEQYF
TGTGCCAGCAGTTTACTTGGAGGCTACGAGCAGTACTTC
>TRBD1|TRBV4-1|-|TRBJ2-1
CASSQDGTGDNEQFF
TGCGCCAGCAGCCAAGATGGGACAGGGGATAATGAGCAGTTCTTC
>-|TRBV11-2|-|TRBJ2-3
CASSLVALYTDTQYF
TGTGCCAGCAGCTTAGTTGCACTCTACACAGATACGCAGTATTTT
>-|TRBV28|-|TRBJ2-7
CASSQDSSWEQYF
TGTGCCAGCAGTCAGGACAGTTCATGGGAGCAGTACTTC
>TRBD2|TRBV5-1|-|TRBJ2-1
CASSLDVAGESNEQFF
TGCGCCAGCAGCTTGGACGTAGCGGGGGAGTCCAATGAGCAGTTCTTC
>-|TRBV4-1|few|TRBJ2-5
CASSQDKGGDQETQYF
TGCGCCAGCAGCCAAGATAAGGGGGGGGACCAAGAGACCCAGTACTTC
>TRBD2|TRBV6-1|-|TRBJ2-5
CASSEGLAGGTFYDQYF
TGTGCCAGCAGTGAAGGACTAGCGGGGGGCACCTTTTATGACCAGTACTTC
>-|TRBV7-9|-|TRBJ2-1
CASSRGVHEQFF
TGTGCCAGCAGCAGAGGGGTTCATGAGCAGTTCTTC
>-|TRBV27|few|TRBJ2-7
CASSPSAYEQYF
TGTGCCAGCAGCCCCAGTGCCTACGAGCAGTACTTC
>-|TRBV5-8|-|TRBJ1-6
CASSTPGPHNSPLHF
TGTGCCAGCAGCACACCGGGACCTCATAATTCACCCCTCCACTTT
>-|TRBV7-8|-|TRBJ1-1
CASSLRATVNTEAFF
TGTGCCAGCAGCTTAAGGGCGACAGTGAACACTGAAGCTTTCTTT
>-|TRBV14|-|TRBJ1-2
CASSPRGWEGDNYGYTF
TGTGCCAGCAGCCCAAGAGGTTGGGAGGGGGACAACTATGGCTACACCTTC